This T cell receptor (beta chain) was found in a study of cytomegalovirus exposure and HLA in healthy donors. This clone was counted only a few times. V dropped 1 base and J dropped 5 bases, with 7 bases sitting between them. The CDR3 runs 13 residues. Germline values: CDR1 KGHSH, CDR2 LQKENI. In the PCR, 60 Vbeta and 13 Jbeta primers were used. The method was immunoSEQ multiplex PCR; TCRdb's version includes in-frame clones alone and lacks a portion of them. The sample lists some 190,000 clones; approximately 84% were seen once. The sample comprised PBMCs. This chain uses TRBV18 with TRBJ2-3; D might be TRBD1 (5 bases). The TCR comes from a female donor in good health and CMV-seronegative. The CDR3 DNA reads TGTGCCAGCTCACCACAGGGGATAGATACGCAGTATTTT. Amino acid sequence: CASSPQGIDTQYF.